The clone carrying this T cell receptor (beta chain) appeared many times. These data are taken from a study of Graves' ophthalmopathy and Graves' hyperthyroidism. The hyperthyroidism patients, aged 18 to 65, had been newly diagnosed, with under 2 months' duration. In this cohort, patients with other autoimmune diseases, uncontrolled infections, pregnancy or lactation were excluded. This CDR3 has 16 amino acids. Per the germline V gene, CDR1 is KGHDR and CDR2 is SFDVKD. V lost 2 bases and J lost 2, with 15 bases in between. Using RNA transcripts, the TCR beta CDR3 regions were amplified. The first round was an RT-PCR with HTBI primers, and the second round was a multiplex PCR. TCRdb fed the multiplex PCR reads into MiXCR, producing one record per CDR3 protein. Here the sample spans around 1.1 million distinct CDR3 sequences, about 40% being singletons.

Sequencing input: peripheral blood or thyroid tissue (not recorded which). This TCR came from an adult man with Graves' hyperthyroidism. The chain couples TRBV24-1 to TRBJ2-7; no clear D. The CDR3 reads CATSDSAPGPPYEQYF. CDR3 coding DNA: TGTGCCACCAGTGATTCCGCTCCCGGGCCGCCCTACGAGCAGTACTTC.